This T cell receptor beta chain was observed in a study of read filtering for tumor transcriptome and immune sequencing. Points from the study as a whole: The sorted CD138-negative fraction was a mixed bone marrow immune population, not purified T cells. Compared with RNA-seq, IR-seq gave much higher clonotype depth and reliability. IR-seq and RNA-seq agreed better without single-read clonotypes.

This clonotype was counted ten times or more. Its antigen remains unknown. Sampling of bone marrow took place during active disease in every patient. Germline values: CDR1 LGHNA, CDR2 YSLEER. This CDR3 has 14 residues. J lost 6 bases, V lost 4 bases, and 5 bases had no gene match. From about 400 ng of RNA, a library with molecular barcoded alpha/delta and beta/gamma adaptors was made. TCRdb re-derived calls from the reads in MiXCR, one entry per CDR3 protein. The sample comprises more than 45,000 distinct CDR3 sequences, 15% to 20% of which are singletons, and roughly 14% rests with the top ten. The material sequenced was a population of CD138-negative cells sorted from bone marrow. This clonotype was sampled from a donor older than 35 with multiple myeloma. The rearrangement links TRBV4-3 to TRBJ2-2, with TRBD1 matching over 7 bases. CDR3 amino acids: CASSLDRAPGELFF. For the CDR3, the DNA is TGCGCCAGCAGCCTAGACAGGGCCCCCGGGGAGCTGTTTTTT.